The 25 T cell receptor beta chains presented below share a single source sample, sequenced in a study of CD8 T cells in ankylosing spondylitis. TCRdb redid the calling of the 5' RACE reads with MiXCR, one entry per CDR3 protein. This table holds roughly 130,000 distinct CDR3 sequences, roughly an eighth found once. The material sequenced was blood, either unsorted or a sorted T cell fraction (not recorded which). The receptors originated from a female donor with ankylosing spondylitis or in good health (not recorded which).

This clonotype was seen repeatedly, ten times or more. The chain combines TRBV29-1 with TRBJ2-1; 7 bases map to TRBD1. The germline CDR1 and CDR2 sequences are SQVTM and ANQGSEA. The V and J ends lost 5 bases and 4 bases, in that order; junction bases with no gene match: 8. The CDR3 runs 14 residues. CDR3 protein: CSVLRQGLYNEQFF. CDR3 coding DNA: TGCAGCGTTTTAAGACAGGGTCTTTACAATGAGCAGTTCTTC.

This clonotype came up many times. The rearrangement uses TRBV6-5 and TRBJ2-3; D remains ambiguous. Trimming stripped 8 bases from V and 7 bases from J, with 10 bases between. The germline V gene encodes CDR1 MNHEY and CDR2 SVGAGI. The CDR3 has 11 amino acids. CDR3 loop: CASPGANTQYF. CDR3 nucleotides: TGTGCCAGCCCCGGCGCAAATACGCAGTATTTT.

The chain links TRBV14 to TRBJ2-2; the D is unclear. The V gene's germline CDR1 is SGHDN and CDR2 FVKESK. Trimming pared 4 bases from V and 5 bases from J, leaving 11 bases between. This CDR3 has 14 residues. CDR3 region: CASSPQRSTGELFF. The DNA of the CDR3 is TGTGCCAGCAGCCCGCAAAGGAGTACCGGGGAGCTGTTTTTT.

This clonotype was counted many times. The chain couples TRBV12-3 or TRBV12-4 to TRBJ1-5, with D uncertain. This CDR3 has 14 amino acids. V gave up 0 bases and J gave up 2 bases, with 5 bases separating them. The CDR3 reads CASSLAGGNQPQHF. For the CDR3, the DNA is TGTGCCAGCAGTTTAGCCGGCGGCAATCAGCCCCAGCATTTT.

The chain couples TRBV20-1 to TRBJ1-5; D unclear. Trimming shortened V by 5 bases and J by 0 bases, and 14 bases separated the two germline ends. The CDR3 extends over 15 amino acids. Germline V lookup: CDR1 DFQATT, CDR2 SNEGSKA (reference sequence). The CDR3 sequence is CSAPFRYFSNQPQHF. As DNA, the CDR3 is TGCAGTGCTCCCTTCCGGTACTTTAGCAATCAGCCCCAGCATTTT.

This clonotype was picked up many times. J is TRBJ2-1 and V is TRBV18; 12 bases line up with TRBD2. The length of the CDR3 is 15 residues. The J segment lost 1 base and the V segment lost 6 bases, leaving 1 base of the junction unmatched. Germline V gene sequence: CDR1 KGHSH, CDR2 LQKENI. The DNA for the CDR3 is TGTGCCAGCTCTGGACTAGCGGGATCCTACAATGAGCAGTTCTTC. It encodes CASSGLAGSYNEQFF. Full variable domain (rest looked up from reference TRBV18 and TRBJ2-1): NAGVMQNPRHLVRRRGQEARLRCSPMKGHSHVYWYRQLPEEGLKFMVYLQKENIIDESGMPKERFSAEFPKEGPSILRIQQVVRGDSAAYFCASSGLAGSYNEQFFGPGTRLTVL.

This chain connects TRBV19 to TRBJ1-1, with D unclear. V was shortened by 7 bases and J by 1 base, with 16 bases between the two germline ends. Germline-derived CDR1 and CDR2 are LNHDA and SQIVND (reference sequence). This CDR3 spans 15 amino acids. The CDR3 DNA reads as TGTGCCAGTACTACCACCGAGGGAAGGAACACTGAAGCTTTCTTT. This gives the protein CASTTTEGRNTEAFF.

This clonotype was observed many times. The chain links TRBV11-2 to TRBJ1-1; a possible D gene is TRBD1 (5 bases). The V end lost 5 bases, the J end lost 10 bases, and 14 bases lay between the germline ends. The germline CDR1 and CDR2 sequences are SGHAT and FQNNGV. CDR3 size: 12 residues. The CDR3 reads CASSPVGAVAFF. CDR3 DNA sequence: TGTGCCAGCAGCCCCGTTGGGGCGGTAGCTTTCTTT.

This clonotype was observed at least ten times. The V and J genes are TRBV4-1 and TRBJ2-1, with 10 positions matching TRBD2. Looked up from germline, CDR1 is MGHRA and CDR2 is YSYEKL. This CDR3 has 15 amino acids. V was pared by 0 bases and J by 5 bases, with 1 base of the junction left unmatched. The CDR3 DNA reads TGCGCCAGCAGCCAAGACGGACTAGCGGACAATGAGCAGTTCTTC. This encodes CASSQDGLADNEQFF.

This clonotype was detected a few times. At one of its ends the junction is not consistent with the germline gene, which may arise from a read error. J is TRBJ2-7 and V is TRBV14; D gene unclear. This CDR3 region has 12 residues. Germline loops: CDR1 SGHDN, CDR2 FVKESK. This CDR3 is CASSQDRGSVLF. CDR3 in DNA: TGTGCCAGCAGCCAAGATAGAGGCAGCGTCCTCTTC.

V usage is TRBV5-6 and J usage is TRBJ2-2; 11 positions match TRBD1. Germline V gene lookup returns CDR1 SGHDT and CDR2 YYEEEE. The CDR3 contains 15 residues. Unmatched junction bases numbered 6, after V lost 4 bases and J lost 7 bases. DNA of the CDR3: TGTGCCAGCAGCCCTAGGACAGGGGGCAGCGGGGAGCTGTTTTTT. This gives the protein CASSPRTGGSGELFF.

This chain connects TRBV5-1 to TRBJ1-5; D ambiguous. V was cut by 4 bases and J by 0 bases, with 8 bases left in between. Germline CDR1 reads SGHRS; CDR2 reads YFSETQ. This CDR3 comprises 14 residues. Written as DNA, the CDR3 is TGCGCCAGCAGCCTTGACCATAGCAATCAGCCCCAGCATTTT. This gives the protein CASSLDHSNQPQHF.

This clonotype was counted a few times. This chain links TRBV12-3 or TRBV12-4 with TRBJ2-2; 10 positions match TRBD2. With 4 bases clipped from V and 1 base from J, the junction kept 9 bases outside the gene matches. The CDR3 spans 18 residues. CDR3 nucleotides: TGTGCCAGCAGTTCGGCCCCGCTAGCGGGGGTGAACACCGGGGAGCTGTTTTTT. Protein sequence: CASSSAPLAGVNTGELFF.

The V and J genes are TRBV2 and TRBJ1-1; D may be TRBD1 (6 bases). The CDR3 covers 12 residues. Germline CDR1 is SNHLY and CDR2 is FYNNEI. Between the trimmed V and J ends, which lost 9 bases and 4 bases, there was a span of 12 bases. The CDR3 is CASGGQITEAFF. As DNA, the CDR3 is TGTGCCAGTGGAGGACAGATCACTGAAGCTTTCTTT.

V usage is TRBV12-3 or TRBV12-4 and J usage is TRBJ1-1; D not resolved. The CDR3 spans 14 residues. V shed 5 bases and J shed 4 bases, with 14 bases lying between them. The CDR3 reads CASSIQEVFTEAFF. CDR3 sequence (DNA): TGTGCCAGCAGTATCCAAGAAGTATTCACTGAAGCTTTCTTT.

This clonotype turned up a few times. The rearrangement links TRBV25-1 to TRBJ2-3; D might be TRBD1 or TRBD2, each matching 6 bases. Germline V gene lookup returns CDR1 MGHDK and CDR2 SYGVNS. The CDR3 totals 15 residues. Trimming removed 3 bases at V and 0 bases at J, with 10 bases between. The CDR3 coding sequence is TGTGCCAGCAGTGAGGGGGGCGCTAGCACAGATACGCAGTATTTT. Amino acids: CASSEGGASTDTQYF.

This clonotype was recorded a few times. The CDR3 sequence: CSGYSGERYGYTF. In DNA form, the CDR3 reads TGCAGTGGTTACTCAGGGGAGCGCTATGGCTACACCTTC. The chain carries TRBV20-1 and TRBJ1-2; D might be TRBD1 (6 bases). Trimming left V 7 bases short and J 4 bases short, with 16 bases between. The CDR3 length is 13 residues. Germline V gene lookup returns CDR1 DFQATT and CDR2 SNEGSKA (reference sequence).

This clonotype was recorded at least ten times. The chain carries TRBV28 and TRBJ2-2; 8 bases line up with TRBD1. This CDR3 is built from 17 residues. Germline CDR1 MDHEN, CDR2 SYDVKM. Losses at the gene ends were 7 bases for V and 2 bases for J; bases not matched to a gene: 12. The CDR3 sequence is CASIGTGDGTNTGELFF. CDR3 nucleotide sequence: TGTGCCAGCATCGGGACAGGAGACGGGACTAACACCGGGGAGCTGTTTTTT.

There are many counts of this clonotype. The rearrangement uses TRBV20-1 and TRBJ2-7, with TRBD1 matching over 8 bases. Per the germline V gene, CDR1 is DFQATT and CDR2 is SNEGSKA (reference sequence). With 3 bases clipped from V and 6 bases from J, the junction kept 1 base outside the gene matches. CDR3 length equals 11 residues. The CDR3 reads CSARTGAEQYF. The CDR3 bases are TGCAGTGCTAGGACAGGGGCCGAGCAGTACTTC.

Concerning this clonotype itself: This sequence may be a read error, since a much larger clone differs from it by one base. The gene calls are TRBV14 and TRBJ1-3; 7 nucleotides match TRBD1. Germline V gives CDR1 SGHDN, CDR2 FVKESK. The CDR3 runs to 16 residues. CDR3 nucleotides: TGTACCAGCAGCCAAAGGGGACAGACCTCTGGAAACACCATATATTTT. This gives the protein CTSSQRGQTSGNTIYF.

This clonotype was recorded at least ten times. DNA for the CDR3: TGCAGCGTCCGACTTCGGAGTTCTTTGGAGCTGTTTTTT. This codes for CSVRLRSSLELFF. This chain links TRBV29-1 with TRBJ2-2; D remains ambiguous. The CDR3 loop spans 13 amino acids. V was pared by 6 bases and J by 10 bases, with 18 bases between. Germline CDR1 is SQVTM and CDR2 is ANQGSEA.

The table lists this clonotype with many counts. This sequence joins TRBV2 and TRBJ1-1; D is unresolved. Germline loops: CDR1 SNHLY, CDR2 FYNNEI. The CDR3 is 13 residues long. V lost 3 bases, J lost 2 bases, and 7 bases lay in between. The CDR3 reads CASSDEVNTEAFF. As DNA, the CDR3 is TGTGCCAGCAGTGACGAGGTAAACACTGAAGCTTTCTTT.

This clonotype has a count of ten or more. CDR3 protein: CASSGTVNTEAFF. CDR3 in DNA: TGCGCCAGCAGCGGGACAGTGAACACTGAAGCTTTCTTT. The J gene is TRBJ1-1, the V gene TRBV5-1; the match to TRBD1 covers 7 bases. Trimming at V came to 4 bases and at J to 0 bases, leaving 0 bases not matched to a gene. This CDR3 spans 13 amino acids. In germline, CDR1 is SGHRS, CDR2 YFSETQ.

J is TRBJ1-5 and V is TRBV6-1, with no clear D. Looked up from germline, CDR1 is MNHNS and CDR2 is SASEGT. This CDR3 has 15 residues. Trimming removed 3 bases at V and 0 bases at J, with 9 bases between. The CDR3 protein is CASSDPSYSNQPQHF. The CDR3 DNA reads TGTGCCAGCAGTGACCCCAGTTATAGCAATCAGCCCCAGCATTTT.

This clonotype was seen repeatedly, ten times or more. The chain is built from TRBV3-1 and TRBJ2-7; D ambiguous. This CDR3 has 12 amino acids. The germline V and J ends were trimmed by 4 bases and 0 bases, with 4 bases remaining between them. The germline V gene has CDR1 LGHDT and CDR2 YNNKEL (reference sequence). CDR3 DNA sequence: TGTGCCAGCAGCCCCCTCTCCTACGAGCAGTACTTC. This gives the protein CASSPLSYEQYF.